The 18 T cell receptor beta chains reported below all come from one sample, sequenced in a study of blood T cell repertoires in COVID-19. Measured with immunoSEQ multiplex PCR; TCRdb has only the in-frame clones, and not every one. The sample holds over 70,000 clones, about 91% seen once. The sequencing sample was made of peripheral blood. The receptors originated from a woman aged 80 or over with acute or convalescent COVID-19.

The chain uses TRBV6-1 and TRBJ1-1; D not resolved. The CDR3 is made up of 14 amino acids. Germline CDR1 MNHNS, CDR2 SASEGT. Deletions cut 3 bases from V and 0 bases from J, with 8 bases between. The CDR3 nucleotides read TGTGCCAGCAGTGATCTAGGAATGAACACTGAAGCTTTCTTT. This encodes CASSDLGMNTEAFF.

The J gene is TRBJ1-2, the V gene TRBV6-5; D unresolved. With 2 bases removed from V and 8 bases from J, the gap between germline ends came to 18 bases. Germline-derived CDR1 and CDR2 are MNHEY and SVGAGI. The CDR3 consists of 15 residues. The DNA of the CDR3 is TGTGCCAGCAGTTACCTATCACCGGGGAAGGGCGGCTACACCTTC. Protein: CASSYLSPGKGGYTF.

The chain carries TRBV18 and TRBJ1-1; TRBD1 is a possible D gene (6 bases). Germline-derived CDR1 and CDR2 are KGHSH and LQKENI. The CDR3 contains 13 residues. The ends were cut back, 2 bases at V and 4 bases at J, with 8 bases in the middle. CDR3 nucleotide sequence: TGTGCCAGCTCACCAGGGGGCAGCACTGAAGCTTTCTTT. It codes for CASSPGGSTEAFF. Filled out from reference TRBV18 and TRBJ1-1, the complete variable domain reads NAGVMQNPRHLVRRRGQEARLRCSPMKGHSHVYWYRQLPEEGLKFMVYLQKENIIDESGMPKERFSAEFPKEGPSILRIQQVVRGDSAAYFCASSPGGSTEAFFGQGTRLTVV.

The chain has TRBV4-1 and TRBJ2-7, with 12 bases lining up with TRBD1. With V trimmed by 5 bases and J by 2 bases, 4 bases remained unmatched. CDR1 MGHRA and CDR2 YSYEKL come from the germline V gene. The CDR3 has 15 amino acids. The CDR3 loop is CASSYRDRGPYEQYF. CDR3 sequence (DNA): TGCGCCAGCAGCTACCGGGACAGGGGGCCCTACGAGCAGTACTTC.

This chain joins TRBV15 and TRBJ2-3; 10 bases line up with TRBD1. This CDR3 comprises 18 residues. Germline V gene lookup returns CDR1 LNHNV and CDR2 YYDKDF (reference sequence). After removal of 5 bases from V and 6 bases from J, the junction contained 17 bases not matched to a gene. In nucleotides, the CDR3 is TGTGCCACCAGCCCGATCACGGACCCGACAGGGGGCTCGGATACGCAGTATTTT. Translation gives CATSPITDPTGGSDTQYF.

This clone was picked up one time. As DNA, the CDR3 is TGCGCCAGCAGCTTGGAGGGGGTCACTGAAGCTTTCTTT. The encoded protein is CASSLEGVTEAFF. The V gene is TRBV5-1, the J gene TRBJ1-1; tentatively, D is TRBD1 (6 bases). The germline V gene encodes CDR1 SGHRS and CDR2 YFSETQ. The CDR3 loop spans 13 amino acids. Deletions cut 0 bases from V and 4 bases from J, with 7 bases between. The variable domain in full, with the rest retrieved from reference TRBV5-1 and TRBJ1-1, is KAGVTQTPRYLIKTRGQQVTLSCSPISGHRSVSWYQQTPGQGLQFLFEYFSETQRNKGNFPGRFSGRQFSNSRSEMNVSTLELGDSALYLCASSLEGVTEAFFGQGTRLTVV.

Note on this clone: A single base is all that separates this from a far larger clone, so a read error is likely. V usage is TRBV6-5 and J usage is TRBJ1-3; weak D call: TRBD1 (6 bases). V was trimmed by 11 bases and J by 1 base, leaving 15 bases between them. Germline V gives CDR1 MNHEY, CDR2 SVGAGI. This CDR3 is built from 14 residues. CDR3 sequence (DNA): TGTGCCGGGGGGGAGGGGGTGTCTGGAAACACCATATATTTT. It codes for CAGGEGVSGNTIYF.

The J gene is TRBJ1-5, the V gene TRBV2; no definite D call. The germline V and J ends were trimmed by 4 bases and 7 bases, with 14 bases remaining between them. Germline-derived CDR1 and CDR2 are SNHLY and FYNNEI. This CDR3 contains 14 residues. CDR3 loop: CASSGTGMGQPQHF. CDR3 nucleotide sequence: TGTGCCAGCAGTGGTACGGGGATGGGGCAGCCCCAGCATTTT.

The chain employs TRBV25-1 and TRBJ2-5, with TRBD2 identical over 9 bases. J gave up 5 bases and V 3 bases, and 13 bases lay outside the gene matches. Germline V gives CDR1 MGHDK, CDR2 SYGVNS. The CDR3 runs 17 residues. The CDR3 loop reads CASSDPGGRARGETQYF. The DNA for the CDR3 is TGTGCCAGCAGTGATCCCGGCGGGAGGGCCAGGGGGGAGACCCAGTACTTC.

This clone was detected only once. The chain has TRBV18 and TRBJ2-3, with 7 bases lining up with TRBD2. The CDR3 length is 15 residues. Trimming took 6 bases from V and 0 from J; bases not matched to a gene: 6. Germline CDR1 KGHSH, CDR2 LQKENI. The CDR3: CASSRESASTDTQYF. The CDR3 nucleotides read TGTGCCAGCTCGCGGGAGTCCGCTAGCACAGATACGCAGTATTTT.

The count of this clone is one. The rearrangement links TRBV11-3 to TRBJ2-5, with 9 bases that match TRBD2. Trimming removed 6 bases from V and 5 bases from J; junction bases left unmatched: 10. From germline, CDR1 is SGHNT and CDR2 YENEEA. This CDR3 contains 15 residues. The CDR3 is CASSLSGRGWETQYF. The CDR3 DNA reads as TGTGCCAGCAGTCTTAGCGGGAGAGGATGGGAGACCCAGTACTTC.

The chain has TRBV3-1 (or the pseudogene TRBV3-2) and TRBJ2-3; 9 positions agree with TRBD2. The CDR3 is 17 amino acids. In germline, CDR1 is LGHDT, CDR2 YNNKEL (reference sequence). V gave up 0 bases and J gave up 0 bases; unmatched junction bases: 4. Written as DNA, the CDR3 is TGTGCCAGCAGCCAAGAAAGCGGGGGGTATAGCACAGATACGCAGTATTTT. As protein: CASSQESGGYSTDTQYF.

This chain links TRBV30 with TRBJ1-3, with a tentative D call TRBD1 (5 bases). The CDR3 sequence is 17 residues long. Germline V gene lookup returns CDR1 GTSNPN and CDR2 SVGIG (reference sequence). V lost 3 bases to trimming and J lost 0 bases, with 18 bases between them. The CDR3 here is CAWRFGGGPLSGNTIYF. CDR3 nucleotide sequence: TGTGCCTGGAGGTTTGGGGGGGGACCTCTCTCTGGAAACACCATATATTTT.

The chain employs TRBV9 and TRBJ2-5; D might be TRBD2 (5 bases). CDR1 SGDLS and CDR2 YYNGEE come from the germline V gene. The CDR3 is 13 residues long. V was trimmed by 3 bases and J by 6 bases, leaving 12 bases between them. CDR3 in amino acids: CASSGRDLKTQYF. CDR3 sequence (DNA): TGTGCCAGCAGCGGCCGGGATTTAAAGACCCAGTACTTC. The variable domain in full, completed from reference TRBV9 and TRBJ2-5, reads DSGVTQTPKHLITATGQRVTLRCSPRSGDLSVYWYQQSLDQGLQFLIQYYNGEERAKGNILERFSAQQFPDLHSELNLSSLELGDSALYFCASSGRDLKTQYFGPGTRLLVL.

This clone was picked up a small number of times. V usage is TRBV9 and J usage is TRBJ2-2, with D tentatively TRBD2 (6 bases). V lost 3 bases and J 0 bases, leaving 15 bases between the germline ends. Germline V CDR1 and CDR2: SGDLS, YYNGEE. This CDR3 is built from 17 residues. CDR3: CASSGGRGTSNTGELFF. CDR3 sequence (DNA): TGTGCCAGCAGCGGAGGTCGCGGGACTTCGAACACCGGGGAGCTGTTTTTT.

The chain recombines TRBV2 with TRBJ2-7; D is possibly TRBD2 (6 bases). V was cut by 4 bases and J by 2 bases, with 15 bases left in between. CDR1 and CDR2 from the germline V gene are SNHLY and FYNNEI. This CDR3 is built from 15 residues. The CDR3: CASSGGRDAPYEQYF. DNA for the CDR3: TGTGCCAGCAGTGGAGGGCGGGATGCACCCTACGAGCAGTACTTC.

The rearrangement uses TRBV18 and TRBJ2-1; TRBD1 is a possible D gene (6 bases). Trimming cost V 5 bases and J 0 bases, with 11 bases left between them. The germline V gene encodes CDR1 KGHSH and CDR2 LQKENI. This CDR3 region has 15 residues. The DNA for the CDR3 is TGTGCCAGCTCAGCTGACAGGTTCTCCTACAATGAGCAGTTCTTC. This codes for CASSADRFSYNEQFF.

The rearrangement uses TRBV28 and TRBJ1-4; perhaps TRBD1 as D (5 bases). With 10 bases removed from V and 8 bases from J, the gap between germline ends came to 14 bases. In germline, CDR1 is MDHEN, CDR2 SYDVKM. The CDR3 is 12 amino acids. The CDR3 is CATLQEGEKLFF. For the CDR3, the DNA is TGTGCCACCTTACAGGAGGGGGAAAAACTGTTTTTT.